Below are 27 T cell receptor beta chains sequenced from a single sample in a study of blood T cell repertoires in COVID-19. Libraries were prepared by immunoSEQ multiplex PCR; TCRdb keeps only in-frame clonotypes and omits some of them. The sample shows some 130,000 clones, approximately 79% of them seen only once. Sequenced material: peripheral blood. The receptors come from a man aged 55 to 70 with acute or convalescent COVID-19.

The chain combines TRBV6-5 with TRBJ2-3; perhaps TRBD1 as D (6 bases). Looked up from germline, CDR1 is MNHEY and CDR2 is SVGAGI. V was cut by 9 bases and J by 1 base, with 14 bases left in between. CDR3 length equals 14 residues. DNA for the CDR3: TGTGCCAGTCACACATCAGGGGGCACAGATACGCAGTATTTT. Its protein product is CASHTSGGTDTQYF.

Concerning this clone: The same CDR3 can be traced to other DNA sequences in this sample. The CDR3 nucleotides read TGCAGCGCGGGGACAGGGAATCAGCCCCAGCATTTT. Encoded protein: CSAGTGNQPQHF. The gene calls are TRBV29-1 and TRBJ1-5; the match to TRBD1 covers 9 bases. V gave up 7 bases and J gave up 4 bases; unmatched junction bases: 2. CDR3 length equals 12 residues. Per germline, CDR1 SQVTM and CDR2 ANQGSEA.

Here the CDR3 reads CAISESGGSGANVLTF. DNA for the CDR3: TGTGCCATCAGTGAGTCAGGGGGCTCTGGGGCCAACGTCCTGACTTTC. V gene TRBV10-3 combines with J gene TRBJ2-6, with D tentatively TRBD1 (6 bases). This CDR3 spans 16 amino acids. Germline CDR1 ENHRY, CDR2 SYGVKD. The V end lost 0 bases, the J end lost 0 bases, and 6 bases lay between the germline ends.

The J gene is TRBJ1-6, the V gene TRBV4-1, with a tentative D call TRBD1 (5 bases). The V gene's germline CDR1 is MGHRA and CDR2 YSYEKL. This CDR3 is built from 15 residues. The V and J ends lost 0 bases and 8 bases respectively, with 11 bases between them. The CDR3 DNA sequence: TGCGCCAGCAGCCAAGATAAGCAGGGCGATTCACCCCTCCACTTT. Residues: CASSQDKQGDSPLHF.

CDR3 DNA sequence: TGTGCCAGCAGTTACTTAACAGGGACCGGGGAGCTGTTTTTT. As protein: CASSYLTGTGELFF. The gene calls are TRBV6-5 and TRBJ2-2, with D possibly TRBD1 on 6 matching bases. This CDR3 has 14 residues. Germline-derived CDR1 and CDR2 are MNHEY and SVGAGI. V was clipped by 1 base and J by 5 bases, with 8 bases between them.

In DNA form, the CDR3 reads TGTGCCAGCAGCCGGCCGACAGGGTCGAACACTGAAGCTTTCTTT. Residues: CASSRPTGSNTEAFF. V is TRBV5-4 and J is TRBJ1-1; 7 nucleotides match TRBD1. The V segment lost 4 bases and the J segment 1 base; nucleotides outside the gene matches: 7. The germline V gene has CDR1 SGHNT and CDR2 YYREEE (reference sequence). The CDR3 consists of 15 residues.

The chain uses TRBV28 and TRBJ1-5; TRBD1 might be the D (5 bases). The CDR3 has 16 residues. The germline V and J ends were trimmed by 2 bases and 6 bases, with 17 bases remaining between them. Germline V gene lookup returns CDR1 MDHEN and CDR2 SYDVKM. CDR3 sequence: CASSLRGRGNAQPQHF. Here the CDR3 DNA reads TGTGCCAGCAGTTTAAGGGGTAGGGGAAACGCTCAGCCCCAGCATTTT.

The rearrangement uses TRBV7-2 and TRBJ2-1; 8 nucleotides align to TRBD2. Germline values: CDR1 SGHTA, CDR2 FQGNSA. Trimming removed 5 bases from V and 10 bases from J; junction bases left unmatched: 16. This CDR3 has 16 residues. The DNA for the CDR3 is TGTGCCAGCAGCCCGTTAGCGGGAAACAGGTATGGAGAGCAGTTCTTC. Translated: CASSPLAGNRYGEQFF. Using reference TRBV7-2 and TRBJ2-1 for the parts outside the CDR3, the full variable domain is GAGVSQSPSNKVTEKGKDVELRCDPISGHTALYWYRQSLGQGLEFLIYFQGNSAPDKSGLPSDRFSAERTGGSVSTLTIQRTQQEDSAVYLCASSPLAGNRYGEQFFGPGTRLTVL.

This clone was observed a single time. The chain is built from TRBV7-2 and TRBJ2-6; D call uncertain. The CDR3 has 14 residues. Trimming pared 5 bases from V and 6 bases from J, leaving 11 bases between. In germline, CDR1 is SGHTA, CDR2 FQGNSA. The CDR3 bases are TGTGCCAGCAGCCAGTCACCTTCGGCCAACGTCCTGACTTTC. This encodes CASSQSPSANVLTF.

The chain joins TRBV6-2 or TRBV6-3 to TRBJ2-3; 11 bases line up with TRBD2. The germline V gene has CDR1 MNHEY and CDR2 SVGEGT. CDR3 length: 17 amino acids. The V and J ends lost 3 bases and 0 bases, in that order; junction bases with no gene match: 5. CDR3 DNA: TGTGCCAGCAGTTATGTGACTAGCGGGACCAGCACAGATACGCAGTATTTT. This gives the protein CASSYVTSGTSTDTQYF.

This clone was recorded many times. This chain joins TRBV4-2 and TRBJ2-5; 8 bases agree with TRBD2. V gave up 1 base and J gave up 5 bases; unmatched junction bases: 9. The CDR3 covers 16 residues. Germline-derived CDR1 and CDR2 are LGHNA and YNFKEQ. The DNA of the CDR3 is TGTGCCAGCAGCCAAGTGCTGGGCGGGAGGTTGGAGACCCAGTACTTC. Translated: CASSQVLGGRLETQYF.

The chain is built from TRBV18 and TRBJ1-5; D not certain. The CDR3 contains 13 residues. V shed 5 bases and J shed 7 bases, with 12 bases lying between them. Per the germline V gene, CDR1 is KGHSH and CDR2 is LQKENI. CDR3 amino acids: CASSTGEMQPQHF. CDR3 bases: TGTGCCAGCTCAACGGGAGAAATGCAGCCCCAGCATTTT.

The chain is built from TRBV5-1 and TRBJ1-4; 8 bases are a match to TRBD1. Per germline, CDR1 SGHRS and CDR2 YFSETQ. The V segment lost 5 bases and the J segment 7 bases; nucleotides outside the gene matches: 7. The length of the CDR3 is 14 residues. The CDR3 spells CASRQTGGSEKLFF. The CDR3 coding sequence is TGCGCCAGCAGGCAAACAGGGGGGAGTGAAAAACTGTTTTTT.

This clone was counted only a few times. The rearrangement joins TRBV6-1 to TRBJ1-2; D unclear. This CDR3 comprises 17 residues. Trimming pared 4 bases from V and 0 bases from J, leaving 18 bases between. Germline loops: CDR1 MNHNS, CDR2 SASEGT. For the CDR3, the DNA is TGTGCCAGCAGTGCTTCGCCTGAGGTGTCTTCTAACTATGGCTACACCTTC. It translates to CASSASPEVSSNYGYTF.

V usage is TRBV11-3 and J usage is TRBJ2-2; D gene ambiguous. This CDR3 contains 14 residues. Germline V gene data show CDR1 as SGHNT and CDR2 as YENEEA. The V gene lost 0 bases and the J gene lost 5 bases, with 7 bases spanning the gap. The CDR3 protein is CASSLEFSTGELFF. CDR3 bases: TGTGCCAGCAGCTTAGAATTTTCAACCGGGGAGCTGTTTTTT.

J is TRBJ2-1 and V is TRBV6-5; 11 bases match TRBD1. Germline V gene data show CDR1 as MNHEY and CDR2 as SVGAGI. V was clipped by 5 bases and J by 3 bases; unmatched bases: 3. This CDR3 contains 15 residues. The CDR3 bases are TGTGCCAGCAGTACGGACAGGGGGCTCTACAATGAGCAGTTCTTC. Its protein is CASSTDRGLYNEQFF.

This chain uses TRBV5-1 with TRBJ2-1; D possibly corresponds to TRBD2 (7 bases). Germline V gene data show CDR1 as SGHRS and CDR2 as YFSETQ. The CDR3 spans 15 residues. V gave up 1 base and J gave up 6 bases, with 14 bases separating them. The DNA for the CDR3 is TGCGCCAGCAGCTTGACTGCGGGGGCGGGCAATGAGCAGTTCTTC. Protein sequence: CASSLTAGAGNEQFF.

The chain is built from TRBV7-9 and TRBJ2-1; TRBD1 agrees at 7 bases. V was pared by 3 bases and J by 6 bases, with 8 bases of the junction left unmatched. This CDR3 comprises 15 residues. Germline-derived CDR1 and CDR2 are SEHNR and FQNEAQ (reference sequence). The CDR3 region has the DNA TGTGCCAGCAGCTTGTCTCGACAGGGAAGCAATGAGCAGTTCTTC. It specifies CASSLSRQGSNEQFF.

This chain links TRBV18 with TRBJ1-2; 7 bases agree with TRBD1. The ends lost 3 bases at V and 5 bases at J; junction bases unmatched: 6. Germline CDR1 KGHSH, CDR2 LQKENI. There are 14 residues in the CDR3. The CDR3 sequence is CASSPTGVGYGYTF. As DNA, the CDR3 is TGTGCCAGCTCACCCACAGGGGTCGGTTATGGCTACACCTTC.

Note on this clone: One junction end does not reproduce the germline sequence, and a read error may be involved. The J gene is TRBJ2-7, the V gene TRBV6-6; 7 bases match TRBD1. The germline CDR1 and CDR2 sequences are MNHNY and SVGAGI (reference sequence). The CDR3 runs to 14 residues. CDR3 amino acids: CASSYSGGSHEQYF. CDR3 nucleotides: TGTGCCAGCAGTTACTCAGGGGGCTCCCACGAGCAGTACTTC.

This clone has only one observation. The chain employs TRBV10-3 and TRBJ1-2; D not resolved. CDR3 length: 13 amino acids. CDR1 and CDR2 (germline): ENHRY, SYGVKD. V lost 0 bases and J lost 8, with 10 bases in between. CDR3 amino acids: CAISESISRGYTF. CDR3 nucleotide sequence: TGTGCCATCAGTGAGTCGATTTCTAGAGGCTACACCTTC.

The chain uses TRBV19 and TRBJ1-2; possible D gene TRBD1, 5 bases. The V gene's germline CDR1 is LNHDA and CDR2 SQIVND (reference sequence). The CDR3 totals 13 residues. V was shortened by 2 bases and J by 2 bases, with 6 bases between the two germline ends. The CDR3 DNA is TGTGCCAGTAGTATACGGGGGAACTATGGCTACACCTTC. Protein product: CASSIRGNYGYTF.

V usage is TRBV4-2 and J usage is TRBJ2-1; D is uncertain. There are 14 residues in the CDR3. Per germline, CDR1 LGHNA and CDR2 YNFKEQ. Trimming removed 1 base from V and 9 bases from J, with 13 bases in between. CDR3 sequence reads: CASSQAYPSGEQFF. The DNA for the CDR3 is TGTGCCAGCAGCCAAGCCTACCCCTCGGGTGAGCAGTTCTTC.

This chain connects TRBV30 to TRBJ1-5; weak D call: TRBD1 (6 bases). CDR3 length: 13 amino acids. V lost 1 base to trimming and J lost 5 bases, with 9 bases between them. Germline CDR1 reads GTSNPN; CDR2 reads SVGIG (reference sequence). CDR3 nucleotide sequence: TGTGCCTGGAGTGGGGGGCGCGATCAGCCCCAGCATTTT. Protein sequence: CAWSGGRDQPQHF. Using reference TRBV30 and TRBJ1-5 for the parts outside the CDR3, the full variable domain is SQTIHQWPATLVQPVGSPLSLECTVEGTSNPNLYWYRQAAGRGLQLLFYSVGIGQISSEVPQNLSASRPQDRQFILSSKKLLLSDSGFYLCAWSGGRDQPQHFGDGTRLSIL.

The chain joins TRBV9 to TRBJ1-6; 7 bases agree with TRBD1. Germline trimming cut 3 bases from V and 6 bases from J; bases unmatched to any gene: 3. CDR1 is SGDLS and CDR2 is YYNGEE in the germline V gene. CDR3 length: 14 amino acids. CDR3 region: CASSDNRGNSPLHF. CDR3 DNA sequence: TGTGCCAGCAGCGACAACAGGGGTAATTCACCCCTCCACTTT.

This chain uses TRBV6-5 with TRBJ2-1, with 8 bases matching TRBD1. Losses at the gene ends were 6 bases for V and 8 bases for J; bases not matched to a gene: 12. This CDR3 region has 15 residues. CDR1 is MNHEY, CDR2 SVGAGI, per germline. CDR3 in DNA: TGTGCCAGCAGATCAGGACAGGGTATGTTGCATGAGCAGTTCTTC. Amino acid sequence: CASRSGQGMLHEQFF.

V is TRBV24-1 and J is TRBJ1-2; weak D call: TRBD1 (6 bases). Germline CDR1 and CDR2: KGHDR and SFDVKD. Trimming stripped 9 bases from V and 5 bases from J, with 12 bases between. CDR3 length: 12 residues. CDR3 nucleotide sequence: TGTGCCACCGATGACGGACAGTATGGCTACACCTTC. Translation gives CATDDGQYGYTF.